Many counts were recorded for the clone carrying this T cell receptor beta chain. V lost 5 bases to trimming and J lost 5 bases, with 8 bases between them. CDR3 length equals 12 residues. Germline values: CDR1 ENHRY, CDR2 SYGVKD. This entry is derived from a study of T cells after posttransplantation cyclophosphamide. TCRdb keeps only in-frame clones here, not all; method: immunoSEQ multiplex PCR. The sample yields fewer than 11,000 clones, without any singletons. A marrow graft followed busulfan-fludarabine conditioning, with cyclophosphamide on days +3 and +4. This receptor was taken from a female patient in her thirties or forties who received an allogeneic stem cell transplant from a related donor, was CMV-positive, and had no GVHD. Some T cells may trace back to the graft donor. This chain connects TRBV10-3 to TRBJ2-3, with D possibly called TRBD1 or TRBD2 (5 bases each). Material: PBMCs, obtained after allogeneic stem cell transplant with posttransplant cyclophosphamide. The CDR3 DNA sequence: TGTGCCATCAGTCCGAGGGGAGATACGCAGTATTTT. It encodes CAISPRGDTQYF.